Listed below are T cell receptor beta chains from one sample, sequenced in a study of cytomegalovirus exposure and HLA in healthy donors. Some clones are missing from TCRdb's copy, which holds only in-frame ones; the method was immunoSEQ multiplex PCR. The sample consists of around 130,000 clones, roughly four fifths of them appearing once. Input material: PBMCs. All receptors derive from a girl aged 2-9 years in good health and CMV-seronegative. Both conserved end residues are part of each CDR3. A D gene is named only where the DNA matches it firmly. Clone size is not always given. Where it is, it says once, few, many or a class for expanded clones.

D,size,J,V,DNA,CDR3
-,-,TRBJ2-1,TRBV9,TGTGCCAGCAGCGTAGACCCGAGGAGTGAGCAGTTCTTC,CASSVDPRSEQFF
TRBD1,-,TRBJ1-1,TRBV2,TGTGCCAGCAGTGAACTAGCAGGGGGCGAATTCACTGAAGCTTTCTTT,CASSELAGGEFTEAFF
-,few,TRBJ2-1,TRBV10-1,TGCGCCAGCAGTGAGGGAGCTGAGGGCTACAATGAGCAGTTCTTC,CASSEGAEGYNEQFF
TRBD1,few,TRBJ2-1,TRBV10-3,TGTGCCACGGGGGATGACGGGACAGGGTATAATGAGCAGTTCTTC,CATGDDGTGYNEQFF
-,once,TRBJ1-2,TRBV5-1,TGCGCCAGCAGCCCTGGGGAGTTGGCCTATGGCTACACCTTC,CASSPGELAYGYTF
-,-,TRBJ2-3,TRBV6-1,TGTGCCAGCAGTGTCTACGGGGGGCCCGGGGATACGCAGTATTTT,CASSVYGGPGDTQYF
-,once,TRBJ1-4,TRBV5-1,TGCGCCAGCAGCTTAATTGTGGGAGAACCGGAAAAACTGTTTTTT,CASSLIVGEPEKLFF
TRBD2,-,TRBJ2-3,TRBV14,TGTGCCAGCAGCCAGGTCGGGGGGTCAGATACGCAGTATTTT,CASSQVGGSDTQYF
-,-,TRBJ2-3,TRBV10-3,TGTGCCATCAGTGAATCCATGGGCGCAGATACGCAGTATTTT,CAISESMGADTQYF
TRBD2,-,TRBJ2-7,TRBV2,TGTGCCAGCGAATCCGGGACTAGCGGTTACGAGCAGTACTTC,CASESGTSGYEQYF
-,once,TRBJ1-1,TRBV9,TGTGCCAGCAGCGTAGAGGGGGTCTTGAACACTGAAGCTTTCTTT,CASSVEGVLNTEAFF
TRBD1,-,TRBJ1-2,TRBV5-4,TGTGCCAGCAGTCCAGACAGGGTTGGCTACACCTTC,CASSPDRVGYTF
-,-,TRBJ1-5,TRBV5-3,TGTGCCAGAAGCTTCGTTGGGCAGAAGCTATTTTTGGGCAATCAGCCCCAGCATTTT,CARSFVGQKLFLGNQPQHF
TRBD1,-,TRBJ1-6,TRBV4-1,TGCGCCAGCAGCTCGTTCTTTTTCGTCCGGGACAGTAATAATTCACCCCTCCACTTT,CASSSFFFVRDSNNSPLHF
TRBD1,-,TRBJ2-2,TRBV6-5,TGTGCCAGCAGTGCCCGCAGGGGGCTAACCGGGGAGCTGTTTTTT,CASSARRGLTGELFF
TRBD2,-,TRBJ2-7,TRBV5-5,TGTGCCAGCAGCTCACCTGGGACTAGGGTCGAGCAGTACTTC,CASSSPGTRVEQYF
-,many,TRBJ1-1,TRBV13,TGTGCCAGCAGCTTCGCAGGGAACACTGAAGCTTTCTTT,CASSFAGNTEAFF
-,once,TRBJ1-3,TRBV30,TGTGCCTGGAGTGTAGGGGGTTCTGGAAACACCATATATTTT,CAWSVGGSGNTIYF
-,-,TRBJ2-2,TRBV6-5,TGTGCCAGCAGTTACTTAACCGGGGAGCTGTTTTTT,CASSYLTGELFF
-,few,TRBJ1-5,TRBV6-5,TGTGCCAGCAGTTACTCGCGGGTTAGCCAGCCCCAGCATTTT,CASSYSRVSQPQHF
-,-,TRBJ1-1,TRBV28,TGTGCCAGCAGTCTTCCCCGGGACCGGGGACAACTTATGGGAAACACTGAAGCTTTCTTT,CASSLPRDRGQLMGNTEAFF
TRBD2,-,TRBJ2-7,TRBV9,TGTGCCAGCAGCCATTCGGGGGGCGAGCAGTACTTC,CASSHSGGEQYF
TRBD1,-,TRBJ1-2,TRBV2,TGTGCCAGCAGTCTGTATGGCACAGGGGAGTTTTATGGCTACACCTTC,CASSLYGTGEFYGYTF
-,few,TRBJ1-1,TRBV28,TGTGCCAGCAGTTCCTCCAACCCCAGGGGCACTGAAGCTTTCTTT,CASSSSNPRGTEAFF
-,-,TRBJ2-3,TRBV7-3,TGTGCCAGCAGCTTAAGTCAAGCGAATACGCAGTATTTT,CASSLSQANTQYF
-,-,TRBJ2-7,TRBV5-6,TGTGCCAGCAGCTTTAGGGGTGGCTACGAGCAGTACTTC,CASSFRGGYEQYF
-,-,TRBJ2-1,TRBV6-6,TGTGCCAGCAGGACCGACCGTGACTGGGGAGCTGAGCAGTTCTTC,CASRTDRDWGAEQFF
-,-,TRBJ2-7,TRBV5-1,TGCGCCAGCAGCTATGATCAGGGGAGTTTTTACGAGCAGTACTTC,CASSYDQGSFYEQYF
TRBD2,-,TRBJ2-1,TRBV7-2,TGTGCCAGCAGCCCGTTAGTCGAGACTAGCGAGGACAATGAGCAGTTCTTC,CASSPLVETSEDNEQFF
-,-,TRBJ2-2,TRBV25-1,TGTGCCAGCAGCGCCCCGGTGGGCAGGGGCACCGGGGAGCTGTTTTTT,CASSAPVGRGTGELFF
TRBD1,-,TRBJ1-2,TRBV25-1,TGTGCCAGCAGTTCCCCGGGACAGGGGGACTATGGCTACACCTTC,CASSSPGQGDYGYTF
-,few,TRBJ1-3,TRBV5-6,TGTGCCAGCAGCTTGACAGGGTACGGAAACACCATATATTTT,CASSLTGYGNTIYF
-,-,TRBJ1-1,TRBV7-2,TGTGCCAGCAGCTTAGCGTTGGGGGGGAAGTCTGAAGCTTTCTTT,CASSLALGGKSEAFF
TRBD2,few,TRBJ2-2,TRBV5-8,TGTGCCAGCAGCCGCGCCAGGTTTAGCGGGGGATCCCCTACCGGGGAGCTGTTTTTT,CASSRARFSGGSPTGELFF
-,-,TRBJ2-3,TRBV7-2,TGTGCCAGCAGCCCGCAGGGTCAGAGCACAGATACGCAGTATTTT,CASSPQGQSTDTQYF
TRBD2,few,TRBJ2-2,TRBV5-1,TGCGCCAGCAGCCGAACTAGCGGAGGGGAGCTGTTTTTT,CASSRTSGGELFF
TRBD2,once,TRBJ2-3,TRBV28,TGTGCCAGCAATCCGGGAGGGCCGGATACGCAGTATTTT,CASNPGGPDTQYF
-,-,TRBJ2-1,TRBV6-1,TGTGCCAGCAGTGAAGCCGGGAGCCCGCGCTACAATGAGCAGTTCTTC,CASSEAGSPRYNEQFF
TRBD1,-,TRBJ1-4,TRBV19,TGTGCCAGTAGAGGTTTTTACCGACAGGGGGGCGAAAAACTGTTTTTT,CASRGFYRQGGEKLFF
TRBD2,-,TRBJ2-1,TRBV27,TGTGCCAGCAGTCATCCGACTAGCGGGAGGAGTAATGAGCAGTTCTTC,CASSHPTSGRSNEQFF
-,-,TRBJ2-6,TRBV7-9,TGTGCCAGCAGCATGGAGGTGGGAAAACACTCTGGGGCCAACGTCCTGACTTTC,CASSMEVGKHSGANVLTF
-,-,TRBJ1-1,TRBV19,TGTGCCAGTGGGGAGAAAGGCGCTGAAGCTTTCTTT,CASGEKGAEAFF
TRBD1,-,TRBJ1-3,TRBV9,TGTGCCAGCAGCGCCCGGACAGGGGAAAGTTTGATCTCTGGAAACACCATATATTTT,CASSARTGESLISGNTIYF
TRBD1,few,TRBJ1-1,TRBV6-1,TGTGCCAGCAGTGAGACAGGGGCAGCCACTGAAGCTTTCTTT,CASSETGAATEAFF
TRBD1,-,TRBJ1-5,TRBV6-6,TGTGCCAGCAGTGGTGAGGACAGGGGGGGCAATCAGCCCCAGCATTTT,CASSGEDRGGNQPQHF
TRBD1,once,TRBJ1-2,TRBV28,TGTGCCAGCAGACCCCGGGACAGGGTGAACTATGGCTACACCTTC,CASRPRDRVNYGYTF
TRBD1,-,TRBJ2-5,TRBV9,TGTGCCAGCAGCGCCACAGGGGCCGCGGTAGAGACCCAGTACTTC,CASSATGAAVETQYF
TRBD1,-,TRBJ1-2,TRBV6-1,TGTGCCAGCAGTGGACCGGGACAGGGACGTTGGGGCTACACCTTC,CASSGPGQGRWGYTF
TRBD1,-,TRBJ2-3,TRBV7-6,TGTGCCAGCAGCTACCGGACAGGACCTAGCACAGATACGCAGTATTTT,CASSYRTGPSTDTQYF
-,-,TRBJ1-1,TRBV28,TGTGCCAGCAGTTTACGGGGGGCGCGGAACACTGAAGCTTTCTTT,CASSLRGARNTEAFF
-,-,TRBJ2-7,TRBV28,TGTGCCAGCAGTTTGGCCAGGCCCTCCTACGAGCAGTACTTC,CASSLARPSYEQYF